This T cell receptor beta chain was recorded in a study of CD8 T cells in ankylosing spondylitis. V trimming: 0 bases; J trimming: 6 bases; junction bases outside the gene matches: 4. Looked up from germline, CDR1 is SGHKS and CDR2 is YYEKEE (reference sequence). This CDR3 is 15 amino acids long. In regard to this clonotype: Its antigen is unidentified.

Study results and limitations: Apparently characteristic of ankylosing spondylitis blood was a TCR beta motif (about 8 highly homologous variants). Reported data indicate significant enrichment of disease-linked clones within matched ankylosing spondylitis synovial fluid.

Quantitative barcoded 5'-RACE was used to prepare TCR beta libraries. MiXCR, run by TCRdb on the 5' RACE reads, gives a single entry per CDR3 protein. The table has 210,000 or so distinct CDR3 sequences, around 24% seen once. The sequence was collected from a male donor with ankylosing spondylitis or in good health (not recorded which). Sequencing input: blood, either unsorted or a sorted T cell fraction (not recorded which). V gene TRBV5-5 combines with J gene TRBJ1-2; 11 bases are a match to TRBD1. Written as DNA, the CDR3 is TGTGCCAGCAGCTTGGCGGGACAGGGGGTTCATGGCTACACCTTC. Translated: CASSLAGQGVHGYTF.